The 6 T cell receptor beta chains reported below all come from one sample, sequenced in a study of T cells after yellow fever vaccination. MiXCR, run by TCRdb on the 5' RACE reads, gives a single entry per CDR3 protein. The sample lists about 140,000 distinct CDR3 sequences; 6.5% to 8.5% were seen once. Material: CD4+ T cells sorted from PBMCs, obtained 5 days after the yellow fever booster vaccination. These receptors came from a man aged 25-40 years who received the YFV17D yellow fever vaccine.

This clonotype was counted at least ten times. The chain uses TRBV5-1 and TRBJ2-7; D gene ambiguous. This CDR3 region has 15 residues. The V and J ends lost 1 base and 0 bases respectively, with 11 bases between them. Germline loops: CDR1 SGHRS, CDR2 YFSETQ. The CDR3 protein is CASSLRSVGSYEQYF. The CDR3 region has the DNA TGCGCCAGCAGCTTGCGGTCAGTCGGCTCCTACGAGCAGTACTTC.

Many counts were recorded for this clonotype. The chain has TRBV9 and TRBJ2-5; 7 positions agree with TRBD2. Germline CDR1 reads SGDLS; CDR2 reads YYNGEE. Trimming at V came to 4 bases and at J to 5 bases, leaving 8 bases not matched to a gene. This CDR3 has 14 residues. For the CDR3, the DNA is TGTGCCAGCAGCCCTCTGTCCGGGGGGGAGACCCAGTACTTC. It specifies CASSPLSGGETQYF.

The sample holds many counts of this clonotype. The chain recombines TRBV5-1 with TRBJ2-5, with D unresolved. The germline V gene has CDR1 SGHRS and CDR2 YFSETQ. The CDR3 consists of 13 residues. V dropped 4 bases and J dropped 0 bases, with 7 bases sitting between them. CDR3 nucleotide sequence: TGCGCCAGCAGCCGGTCGAACCAAGAGACCCAGTACTTC. It specifies CASSRSNQETQYF.

Note on this clonotype: It may be a read error: a sequence one base away is much more abundant. The chain has TRBV4-2 and TRBJ2-1, with a weak D call TRBD1 (5 bases). Germline CDR1 and CDR2: LGHNA and YNFKEQ. The CDR3 spans 16 residues. Trimming removed 0 bases from V and 4 bases from J, with 13 bases in between. CDR3: CASSQDMSRVYNEQFF. In DNA form, the CDR3 reads TGTGCCAGCAGCCAAGATATGAGCAGGGTATACAATGAGCAGTTCTTC.

This clonotype was observed at least ten times. The chain has TRBV5-1 and TRBJ2-1; 8 nucleotides line up with TRBD1. Germline trimming cut 2 bases from V and 9 bases from J; bases unmatched to any gene: 10. The CDR3 is 15 residues long. CDR1 is SGHRS and CDR2 is YFSETQ in the germline V gene. CDR3 DNA sequence: TGCGCCAGCAGCTTAGCAACGACAGGGGTTGGTGAGCAGTTCTTC. Its translation: CASSLATTGVGEQFF.

This clonotype was seen at least ten times. This chain connects TRBV2 to TRBJ1-6, with D uncertain. There are 14 residues in the CDR3. Germline V gene data show CDR1 as SNHLY and CDR2 as FYNNEI. V dropped 6 bases and J dropped 0 bases, with 6 bases sitting between them. In DNA form, the CDR3 reads TGTGCCAGCAGCCAGAGCTCCTATAATTCACCCCTCCACTTT. Its translation: CASSQSSYNSPLHF. The full variable domain, with the rest looked up from reference TRBV2 and TRBJ1-6, is EPEVTQTPSHQVTQMGQEVILRCVPISNHLYFYWYRQILGQKVEFLVSFYNNEISEKSEIFDDQFSVERPDGSNFTLKIRSTKLEDSAMYFCASSQSSYNSPLHFGNGTRLTVT.